One and the same sample provided the 6 T cell receptor beta chains below, sequenced in a study of T cells in Graves' hyperthyroidism and ophthalmopathy. Amplification yielded TCR beta CDR3 regions, with RNA transcripts as the source. Using the HTBI primer set, a first-round RT-PCR was run on the TCR CDR3. Using its own MiXCR run on the multiplex PCR reads, TCRdb lists one record per CDR3 protein. The sample has fewer than 550,000 distinct CDR3 sequences; approximately 25% are singletons. Sequencing used blood. The receptors come from a woman in her 30s with Graves' ophthalmopathy.

This clonotype occurred many times. This rearrangement joins TRBV12-3 or TRBV12-4 to TRBJ2-2, with D possibly being TRBD1 or TRBD2 (5 bases each). The V end lost 6 bases, the J end lost 3 bases, and 20 bases lay between the germline ends. CDR3 length: 17 residues. CDR3 loop: CASRTTQGDGHTGELFF. For the CDR3, the DNA is TGTGCCAGCAGAACCACCCAGGGAGATGGACACACCGGGGAGCTGTTTTTT.

The chain carries TRBV11-1 and TRBJ2-5; 14 nucleotides line up with TRBD2. CDR1 and CDR2 (germline): SGHAT, FQDESV (reference sequence). The CDR3 spans 20 residues. V lost 5 bases to trimming and J lost 0 bases; unmatched junction nucleotides: 14. In DNA form, the CDR3 reads TGTGCCAGCAGCATAATAGGACTAGCGGGAGGCTCGAGGTACCAAGAGACCCAGTACTTC. This encodes CASSIIGLAGGSRYQETQYF.

This rearrangement joins TRBV12-3 or TRBV12-4 to TRBJ1-1, with 11 bases lining up with TRBD1. The CDR3 contains 16 residues. V trimming: 7 bases; J trimming: 4 bases; junction bases outside the gene matches: 11. The CDR3 loop is CASNPRGQGASTEAFF. CDR3 bases: TGTGCCAGCAATCCGAGAGGACAGGGGGCTAGCACTGAAGCTTTCTTT.

This clonotype was picked up many times. The chain is built from TRBV20-1 and TRBJ2-2; perhaps TRBD1 as D (6 bases). Germline lookup yields CDR1 DFQATT and CDR2 SNEGSKA (reference sequence). There are 16 residues in the CDR3. With 1 base removed from V and 0 bases from J, the gap between germline ends came to 12 bases. CDR3 sequence: CSARVFGDTNTGELFF. Here the CDR3 DNA reads TGCAGTGCTAGAGTCTTCGGGGACACGAACACCGGGGAGCTGTTTTTT.

V gene TRBV12-3 or TRBV12-4 combines with J gene TRBJ2-7, with a weak D call TRBD2 (5 bases). This CDR3 has 12 amino acids. The CDR3 is CTLEAEAYEQYF. The CDR3 nucleotides are TGTACCTTGGAGGCCGAAGCTTACGAGCAGTACTTC.

Many counts were recorded for this clonotype. This sequence joins TRBV4-3 and TRBJ2-5, with 14 bases that match TRBD2. Germline lookup yields CDR1 LGHNA and CDR2 YSLEER. After removal of 3 bases from V and 1 base from J, the junction contained 7 bases not matched to a gene. The CDR3 is made up of 18 amino acids. The CDR3 here is CASSHRLGTSGGQETQYF. Written as DNA, the CDR3 is TGCGCCAGCAGCCATCGCCTTGGGACTAGCGGGGGCCAAGAGACCCAGTACTTC.